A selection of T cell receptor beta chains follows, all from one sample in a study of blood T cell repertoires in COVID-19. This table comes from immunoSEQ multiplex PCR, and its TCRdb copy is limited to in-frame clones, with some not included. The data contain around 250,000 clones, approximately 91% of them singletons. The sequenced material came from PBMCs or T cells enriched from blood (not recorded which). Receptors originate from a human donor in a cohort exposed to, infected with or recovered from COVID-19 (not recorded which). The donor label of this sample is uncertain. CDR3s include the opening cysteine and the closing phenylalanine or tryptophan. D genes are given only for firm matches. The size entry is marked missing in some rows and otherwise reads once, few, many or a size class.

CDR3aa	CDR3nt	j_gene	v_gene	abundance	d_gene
CASSLQAGRTEAFF	TGTGCCAGCAGCTTACAAGCAGGGCGCACTGAAGCTTTCTTT	TRBJ1-1	TRBV7-2	.	.
CASSWGQVGEKLFF	TGTGCCAGCAGCTGGGGCCAGGTCGGGGAAAAACTGTTTTTT	TRBJ1-4	TRBV2	.	.
CASSQIGTSRAYGYTF	TGCGCCAGCAGCCAAATCGGGACATCAAGAGCCTATGGCTACACCTTC	TRBJ1-2	TRBV4-1	.	.
CASSQPLRGRMNYGYTF	TGCGCCAGCAGCCAGCCTCTAAGGGGCAGAATGAACTATGGCTACACCTTC	TRBJ1-2	TRBV4-1	once	.
CASSAYLGTNNEQFF	TGTGCCAGCAGCGCTTATTTAGGTACTAACAATGAGCAGTTCTTC	TRBJ2-1	TRBV9	.	.
CASKVDREAFF	TGTGCCAGTAAGGTAGACAGGGAAGCTTTCTTT	TRBJ1-1	TRBV19	.	.
CASSLSVAGTYEQYF	TGTGCCAGCAGCTTAAGTGTAGCGGGTACCTACGAGCAGTACTTC	TRBJ2-7	TRBV7-2	.	TRBD2
CAISGDRQQFF	TGTGCCATCAGTGGAGACAGACAGCAGTTCTTC	TRBJ2-1	TRBV10-3	.	.
CASSLAAAGRTGELFF	TGTGCCAGCAGCTTAGCCGCAGCGGGGCGCACCGGGGAGCTGTTTTTT	TRBJ2-2	TRBV7-8	.	TRBD2
CAWSPSSTEAFF	TGTGCCTGGAGTCCGTCCAGCACTGAAGCTTTCTTT	TRBJ1-1	TRBV30	.	.
CASSQPPETEPQHF	TGTGCCAGCAGCCAACCCCCTGAGACAGAGCCCCAGCATTTT	TRBJ1-5	TRBV3-1/TRBV3-2	.	.
CASSLWGGEETQYF	TGTGCCAGCAGCTTGTGGGGGGGCGAAGAGACCCAGTACTTC	TRBJ2-5	TRBV5-4	.	.
CASSTRETQYF	TGTGCCAGTAGTACGCGGGAGACCCAGTACTTC	TRBJ2-5	TRBV19	.	.
CASSEEDYGYTF	TGTGCCAGCAGTGAGGAGGACTATGGCTACACCTTC	TRBJ1-2	TRBV2	.	.
CASSEEVGRTYNSPLHF	TGTGCCAGCAGTGAGGAGGTCGGGAGGACCTATAATTCACCCCTCCACTTT	TRBJ1-6	TRBV2	.	.
CATSRDKSTNYGYTF	TGTGCCACCAGCAGAGATAAGAGTACTAACTATGGCTACACCTTC	TRBJ1-2	TRBV15	.	.
CASSRGSYEQYF	TGTGCCAGCAGCCGAGGGAGCTACGAGCAGTACTTC	TRBJ2-7	TRBV7-2	.	.
CASSVGSSGINEQFF	TGTGCCAGCAGCGTAGGGTCTAGCGGAATCAATGAGCAGTTCTTC	TRBJ2-1	TRBV9	.	TRBD2
CASSYSASGLTDTQYF	TGTGCCAGCAGTTACTCCGCTAGCGGTCTCACAGATACGCAGTATTTT	TRBJ2-3	TRBV6-5	.	TRBD2
CASSLLGLAGGGPYNEQFF	TGCGCCAGCAGCTTGTTGGGACTAGCGGGGGGAGGGCCCTACAATGAGCAGTTCTTC	TRBJ2-1	TRBV5-1	.	TRBD2
CASSIVLVSSTGQETQYF	TGTGCCAGTAGTATAGTCTTGGTAAGCTCGACAGGGCAAGAGACCCAGTACTTC	TRBJ2-5	TRBV19	.	TRBD1
CASSQEGDSAGYTF	TGTGCCAGCAGCCAAGAAGGGGACTCTGCCGGCTACACCTTC	TRBJ1-2	TRBV3-1/TRBV3-2	.	.
CASSQGPQEDTQYF	TGCGCCAGCAGCCAAGGACCACAGGAAGATACGCAGTATTTT	TRBJ2-3	TRBV4-3	.	.
CASSSRDLREQFF	TGTGCCAGCAGTTCCCGGGACTTACGTGAGCAGTTCTTC	TRBJ2-1	TRBV12-3/TRBV12-4	.	.
CASSSGTGLNEQFF	TGTGCCAGCAGTTCGGGGACAGGGCTGAATGAGCAGTTCTTC	TRBJ2-1	TRBV6-5	.	TRBD1
CASSLVSSGYEQYF	TGTGCCAGCAGCTTAGTTAGTTCAGGGTACGAGCAGTACTTC	TRBJ2-7	TRBV7-9	.	.
CASRVDTEAFF	TGTGCCTCCCGGGTGGACACTGAAGCTTTCTTT	TRBJ1-1	TRBV7-9	.	.
CASSSRGENGDEQFF	TGCGCCAGCAGCAGTCGGGGGGAAAACGGGGATGAGCAGTTCTTC	TRBJ2-1	TRBV4-1	.	TRBD2
CASSQDRGGVLYEQYF	TGCGCCAGCAGCCAAGATAGGGGGGGGGTCCTCTACGAGCAGTACTTC	TRBJ2-7	TRBV4-3	.	.
CASSFPRLNTGELFF	TGTGCCAGCAGCTTCCCGAGACTTAACACCGGGGAGCTGTTTTTT	TRBJ2-2	TRBV7-9	.	.
CASGYDSPPLNTEAFF	TGTGCCAGCGGTTACGACAGCCCACCCTTGAACACTGAAGCTTTCTTT	TRBJ1-1	TRBV6-5	.	.
CASSQVGEALFYGYTF	TGCGCCAGCAGCCAAGTAGGGGAGGCTCTCTTCTATGGCTACACCTTC	TRBJ1-2	TRBV4-3	.	.
CACSTGLREQYF	TGTGCCTGTTCGACAGGTTTAAGGGAGCAGTACTTC	TRBJ2-7	TRBV30	few	.
CASTPLTGLRNTEAFF	TGTGCCAGTACTCCCCTCACAGGGTTAAGGAACACTGAAGCTTTCTTT	TRBJ1-1	TRBV19	.	.
CASREGTGEGYTF	TGTGCCAGCAGAGAAGGGACAGGGGAAGGCTACACCTTC	TRBJ1-2	TRBV6-1	once	TRBD1
CASSLGPAGGFLYNEQFF	TGCGCCAGCAGCTTGGGCCCAGCGGGGGGATTCCTCTACAATGAGCAGTTCTTC	TRBJ2-1	TRBV5-1	once	TRBD2
CASSGRALAGGYNEQFF	TGTGCCAGCAGTGGAAGAGCACTAGCGGGGGGGTACAATGAGCAGTTCTTC	TRBJ2-1	TRBV6-1	.	TRBD2
CASSYAGGAYGYTF	TGTGCCAGCAGTTACGCGGGAGGGGCCTATGGCTACACCTTC	TRBJ1-2	TRBV11-1	once	.
CASSSRQGGTQYF	TGTGCCAGTAGTAGCCGCCAGGGTGGGACCCAGTACTTC	TRBJ2-5	TRBV19	.	.
CASSYYRGLTNTEAFF	TGTGCCAGCAGCTATTACAGGGGACTTACGAACACTGAAGCTTTCTTT	TRBJ1-1	TRBV11-1	.	TRBD1
CASSLDAGGSNQPQHF	TGTGCCAGCAGCTTAGACGCAGGGGGTAGCAATCAGCCCCAGCATTTT	TRBJ1-5	TRBV7-2	few	TRBD1
CAGEGQGSSYEQYF	TGTGCCGGGGAGGGACAGGGGAGCTCCTACGAGCAGTACTTC	TRBJ2-7	TRBV2	.	TRBD1
CASSSSSGNTIYF	TGTGCCAGCAGCTCGAGCTCTGGAAACACCATATATTTT	TRBJ1-3	TRBV9	.	.
CASSHLQGEDTEAFF	TGCGCCAGCAGCCATTTACAGGGGGAGGACACTGAAGCTTTCTTT	TRBJ1-1	TRBV4-1	.	TRBD1
CASSTGQDSNQPQHF	TGCGCCAGCAGCACAGGACAGGATAGCAATCAGCCCCAGCATTTT	TRBJ1-5	TRBV5-1	.	TRBD1
CASSPDRAPGNTIYF	TGTGCCAGCAGCCCAGACAGGGCCCCTGGAAACACCATATATTTT	TRBJ1-3	TRBV7-3	.	TRBD1
CASSLNWLAGREQYF	TGTGCCAGCAGCTTAAATTGGCTAGCGGGTCGCGAGCAGTACTTC	TRBJ2-7	TRBV7-2	once	TRBD2
CASRSKSTGRHEAFF	TGTGCCAGCAGGTCTAAATCAACAGGGCGTCATGAAGCTTTCTTT	TRBJ1-1	TRBV11-2	.	.
CASRREDTQYF	TGTGCCAGCAGAAGGGAGGATACGCAGTATTTT	TRBJ2-3	TRBV28	.	.
CASSRDRVAGYTF	TGTGCCAGCAGCCGAGACAGGGTTGCTGGCTACACCTTC	TRBJ1-2	TRBV12-3/TRBV12-4	.	TRBD1
CASSPPRTGSTGGYTF	TGCGCCAGCAGCCCTCCGAGGACAGGCAGCACGGGTGGCTACACCTTC	TRBJ1-2	TRBV5-1	.	TRBD1
CASSGTGKSYEQYF	TGTGCCAGCAGTGGGACAGGAAAATCCTACGAGCAGTACTTC	TRBJ2-7	TRBV11-2	.	TRBD1
CASSPGTASYNEQFF	TGTGCCAGCAGCCCGGGGACAGCCTCCTACAATGAGCAGTTCTTC	TRBJ2-1	TRBV3-1/TRBV3-2	.	TRBD1
CSAYGTEEAFF	TGCAGTGCCTATGGGACAGAAGAAGCTTTCTTT	TRBJ1-1	TRBV20-1	.	TRBD1
CASSPRRGGTGELFF	TGCGCCAGCAGCCCTCGTCGTGGGGGGACCGGGGAGCTGTTTTTT	TRBJ2-2	TRBV4-1	.	.
CASSRGTSGAQTQYF	TGTGCCAGCAGCCGAGGGACTAGCGGGGCCCAGACCCAGTACTTC	TRBJ2-5	TRBV3-1/TRBV3-2	.	TRBD2
CACTPAWGEGNTEAFF	TGTGCCTGTACCCCGGCTTGGGGGGAGGGCAACACTGAAGCTTTCTTT	TRBJ1-1	TRBV30	once	.